Listed here are 14 T cell receptor beta chains from one sample, sequenced in a study of T cell repertoires in cytomegalovirus infection (dated by TCRdb to about 2019). Reads for this sample came from an Illumina HiSeq 1500. The public reads were quality trimmed at Q25 with fastp and then assembled into clones with MiXCR by TCRdb, keeping productive beta chains. One record per CDR3 amino acid sequence lists the most common genes and DNA. This sample is represented by approximately 770,000 distinct CDR3 sequences; 25% to 35% of them were singletons. In total, the top ten clones hold about an eighth of the sample. Per the publication, the treatment or condition label means: in vitro stimulation with specific CMV peptide epitopes to enrich CMV-specific T cells. Their recognized antigens are unknown. Sample: cultured CD8+ T cells from PBMCs, taken from culture after CMV antigen stimulation. These receptors were obtained from a human donor in good health (CMV status not recorded). Some clones in this sample may be carry-over from other donors' samples.

The rearrangement joins TRBV6-5 to TRBJ2-5; tentatively, D is TRBD1 (7 bases). Germline V lookup: CDR1 MNHEY, CDR2 SVGAGI. This CDR3 has 19 amino acids. The germline V and J ends were trimmed by 0 bases and 3 bases, with 23 bases remaining between them. CDR3 nucleotide sequence: TGTGCCAGCAGTTACTCGGCCCAACCATTGGACAGGAGGGAAGAGACCCAGTACTTC. Translating gives CASSYSAQPLDRREETQYF.

This chain links TRBV7-9 with TRBJ1-1, with D possibly being TRBD1 (5 bases). Germline loops: CDR1 SEHNR, CDR2 FQNEAQ (reference sequence). V was cut by 4 bases and J by 6 bases, with 15 bases left in between. The CDR3 runs to 14 residues. The CDR3 protein is CASSWWTNTSEAFF. The DNA of the CDR3 is TGTGCCAGCAGCTGGTGGACAAACACTTCTGAAGCTTTCTTT.

This clonotype was counted a few times. The chain carries TRBV7-6 and TRBJ2-3, with D perhaps TRBD1 or TRBD2 (6 bases each). Looked up from germline, CDR1 is SGHVS and CDR2 is FNYEAQ. V lost 1 base and J lost 6, with 17 bases in between. The length of the CDR3 is 16 residues. For the CDR3, the DNA is TGTGCCAGCAGCTTAGGCATGACGGGGGCGGTGGATACGCAGTATTTT. Amino acids: CASSLGMTGAVDTQYF.

The J gene is TRBJ2-7, the V gene TRBV7-6; 8 bases align to TRBD2. Germline CDR1 is SGHVS and CDR2 is FNYEAQ. The length of the CDR3 is 8 residues. Unmatched junction bases numbered 1, after V lost 9 bases and J lost 12 bases. CDR3 protein: CASLAGYV. CDR3 DNA sequence: TGTGCCAGTCTAGCGGGGTACGTC.

The V and J genes are TRBV5-5 and TRBJ2-1; D possibly corresponds to TRBD1 (5 bases). The CDR3 totals 12 residues. Trimming shortened V by 7 bases and J by 5 bases, and 10 bases separated the two germline ends. Germline values: CDR1 SGHKS, CDR2 YYEKEE (reference sequence). Here the CDR3 reads CASFKGDNEQFF. CDR3 DNA sequence: TGTGCCAGCTTTAAAGGGGACAATGAGCAGTTCTTC.

This clonotype was seen a few times. The genes are TRBV7-9 and TRBJ2-5; 7 nucleotides match TRBD2. V lost 1 base and J lost 7; bases outside the gene matches: 12. The CDR3 loop spans 16 amino acids. Germline V CDR1 and CDR2: SEHNR, FQNEAQ (reference sequence). This chain's CDR3 is CASSLVRAGKEGTQYF. DNA for the CDR3: TGTGCCAGCAGCTTAGTGCGAGCGGGAAAGGAAGGGACCCAGTACTTC.

This chain links TRBV12-3 or TRBV12-4 with TRBJ1-4; TRBD1 aligns across 9 bases. CDR3 length equals 14 residues. Trimming at V came to 6 bases and at J to 8 bases, leaving 7 bases not matched to a gene. The DNA for the CDR3 is TGTGCCAGCAGCCGTCCCGGGACAGGGGAAAAACTGTTTTTT. Protein: CASSRPGTGEKLFF.

This clonotype was detected a few times. The gene calls are TRBV6-1 and TRBJ1-1; D is uncertain. This CDR3 has 15 amino acids. Germline V gene sequence: CDR1 MNHNS, CDR2 SASEGT. The ends were cut back, 2 bases at V and 3 bases at J, with 13 bases in the middle. The CDR3 DNA reads as TGTGCCAGCAGTGAACGAACAGCCCCCGACACTGAAGCTTTCTTT. This gives the protein CASSERTAPDTEAFF.

This clonotype was seen a few times. This chain joins TRBV12-3 or TRBV12-4 and TRBJ1-1; D gene unclear. V was trimmed by 1 base and J by 3 bases, leaving 12 bases between them. This CDR3 comprises 15 residues. CDR3: CASSLGYIGDTEAFF. The CDR3 nucleotides are TGTGCCAGCAGTTTAGGATACATTGGGGACACTGAAGCTTTCTTT.

Ten or more counts support this clonotype. The genes are TRBV5-8 and TRBJ2-1, with 12 bases aligning to TRBD1. CDR3 size: 16 residues. The junction had 8 bases not matched to a gene; V was cut back by 3 bases and J by 7 bases. Germline V gives CDR1 SGHTS, CDR2 YDEGEE. The CDR3 DNA reads TGTGCCAGCAGCTCCCCCCAGGGACAGGGGGCGAATGAGCAGTTCTTC. It specifies CASSSPQGQGANEQFF. The whole variable domain, filled in from reference TRBV5-8 and TRBJ2-1, reads EAGVTQSPTHLIKTRGQQATLRCSPISGHTSVYWYQQALGLGLQFLLWYDEGEERNRGNFPPRFSGRQFPNYSSELNVNALELEDSALYLCASSSPQGQGANEQFFGPGTRLTVL.

The rearrangement links TRBV6-1 to TRBJ1-2; D unclear. The CDR3 runs 12 residues. The V and J ends lost 7 bases and 8 bases respectively, with 14 bases between them. Germline CDR1 and CDR2: MNHNS and SASEGT. CDR3: CASMSGLGGYTF. In DNA, the CDR3 is TGTGCCAGCATGAGCGGGCTAGGGGGCTACACCTTC.

The V call is TRBV27, the J call TRBJ1-2; TRBD1 matches at 8 bases. The junction had 12 bases not matched to a gene; V was cut back by 5 bases and J by 1 base. The CDR3 consists of 17 residues. Per the germline V gene, CDR1 is MNHEY and CDR2 is SMNVEV (reference sequence). Here the CDR3 reads CASSPGTGNFFNYGYTF. CDR3 in DNA: TGTGCCAGCAGTCCAGGGACAGGCAACTTCTTTAACTATGGCTACACCTTC.

The chain links TRBV15 to TRBJ2-1, with 11 positions matching TRBD2. CDR1 and CDR2 (germline): LNHNV, YYDKDF (reference sequence). With 2 bases clipped from V and 13 bases from J, the junction kept 13 bases outside the gene matches. CDR3 length equals 16 residues. The CDR3 DNA follows: TGTGCCACCAGCAGACTAGCGGGGGGTACCACACGCCCCCAGTTCTTC. Translated: CATSRLAGGTTRPQFF.

This clonotype appeared a few times. The chain recombines TRBV7-6 with TRBJ2-5; 9 positions agree with TRBD2. The V segment lost 7 bases and the J segment 7 bases; nucleotides outside the gene matches: 13. Per germline, CDR1 SGHVS and CDR2 FNYEAQ. There are 15 residues in the CDR3. CDR3 residues: CASNDEVAGVGTQYF. CDR3 nucleotide sequence: TGTGCCAGCAACGACGAAGTAGCGGGGGTCGGGACCCAGTACTTC.